This is a list of T cell receptor beta chains from one sample in a study of beta chain features in type 1 diabetes. Measured with immunoSEQ multiplex PCR; TCRdb has only the in-frame clones, and not every one. The table records 200,000 to 300,000 clones, around 21% of them present only once. Specimen: naive CD4+ T cells from blood. The receptors were sampled from a woman aged 40 to 50 with type 1 diabetes. The CDR3 runs from the conserved cysteine through the conserved F or W. D genes are given only for firm matches. Where a row states a size, it is once, few, many or the class of an expanded clone; other rows omit it.

clone_size: NA; cdr3_length: 16; v_call: TRBV11-2; d_call: TRBD1; j_call: TRBJ2-3; cdr3_nt: TGTGCCAGCAGCATCCCGGGACAGGGCTTCACAGATACGCAGTATTTT; cdr3_aa: CASSIPGQGFTDTQYF
clone_size: few; cdr3_length: 16; v_call: TRBV7-9; d_call: TRBD2; j_call: TRBJ2-5; cdr3_nt: TGTGCCAGCAGCCTTCTTAGCGGGAGGGCCACAGAGACCCAGTACTTC; cdr3_aa: CASSLLSGRATETQYF
clone_size: few; cdr3_length: 12; v_call: TRBV11-2; d_call: NA; j_call: TRBJ2-5; cdr3_nt: TGTGCCAGCAGCCCCAATCAAGAGACCCAGTACTTC; cdr3_aa: CASSPNQETQYF
clone_size: NA; cdr3_length: 13; v_call: TRBV6-5; d_call: NA; j_call: TRBJ2-3; cdr3_nt: TGTGCCAGCAGGCGACGGGTCACAGATACGCAGTATTTT; cdr3_aa: CASRRRVTDTQYF
clone_size: few; cdr3_length: 14; v_call: TRBV9; d_call: NA; j_call: TRBJ1-1; cdr3_nt: TGTGCCAGCAGCCAGAGTACAGGGTATGGTGAAGCTTTCTTT; cdr3_aa: CASSQSTGYGEAFF
clone_size: NA; cdr3_length: 13; v_call: TRBV7-2; d_call: NA; j_call: TRBJ1-4; cdr3_nt: TGTGCCAGCACCGACTCTTCTAATGAAAAACTGTTTTTT; cdr3_aa: CASTDSSNEKLFF
clone_size: few; cdr3_length: 15; v_call: TRBV7-6; d_call: TRBD1; j_call: TRBJ2-3; cdr3_nt: TGTGCCAGCAGCTTATCGGACAGGGTAGACCTGAGGCAGTATTTT; cdr3_aa: CASSLSDRVDLRQYF
clone_size: few; cdr3_length: 12; v_call: TRBV28; d_call: NA; j_call: TRBJ2-7; cdr3_nt: TGTGCCAGCAGTTTACCCGGCTACGAGCAGTACTTC; cdr3_aa: CASSLPGYEQYF
clone_size: few; cdr3_length: 16; v_call: TRBV5-1; d_call: TRBD1; j_call: TRBJ2-2; cdr3_nt: TGCGCCAGCAGCGTCGGACAGGGTCTCAACACCGGGGAGCTGTTTTTT; cdr3_aa: CASSVGQGLNTGELFF
clone_size: NA; cdr3_length: 13; v_call: TRBV5-1; d_call: NA; j_call: TRBJ2-7; cdr3_nt: TGCGCCAGCAGCCAGACTACTAGCTACGAGCAGTACTTC; cdr3_aa: CASSQTTSYEQYF
clone_size: NA; cdr3_length: 15; v_call: TRBV6-5; d_call: NA; j_call: TRBJ2-7; cdr3_nt: TGTGCCAGCAGTTACTCAGGGGGAACACCTACGGAGCAGTACTTC; cdr3_aa: CASSYSGGTPTEQYF
clone_size: NA; cdr3_length: 15; v_call: TRBV5-4; d_call: NA; j_call: TRBJ2-3; cdr3_nt: TGTGCCAGCAGCTTGGCGGGAGACGGGACAGATACGCAGTATTTT; cdr3_aa: CASSLAGDGTDTQYF
clone_size: NA; cdr3_length: 16; v_call: TRBV9; d_call: TRBD1; j_call: TRBJ2-5; cdr3_nt: TGTGCCAGCAGCGGACAGGGGGCCGGAGGGGGCGAGACCCAGTACTTC; cdr3_aa: CASSGQGAGGGETQYF
clone_size: NA; cdr3_length: 11; v_call: TRBV9; d_call: NA; j_call: TRBJ2-2; cdr3_nt: TGTGCCAGCAGTAGTACCGGGGAGCTGTTTTTT; cdr3_aa: CASSSTGELFF
clone_size: few; cdr3_length: 14; v_call: TRBV7-2; d_call: TRBD2; j_call: TRBJ2-5; cdr3_nt: TGTGCCAGCAGCCGAGCGGGAGGGCCTGAGACCCAGTACTTC; cdr3_aa: CASSRAGGPETQYF
clone_size: NA; cdr3_length: 13; v_call: TRBV7-9; d_call: NA; j_call: TRBJ2-5; cdr3_nt: TGTGCCAGCAGCTTTGTGCCGGAGGAGACCCAGTACTTC; cdr3_aa: CASSFVPEETQYF
clone_size: NA; cdr3_length: 15; v_call: TRBV5-1; d_call: TRBD2; j_call: TRBJ2-3; cdr3_nt: TGCGCCACCACAGTCAGCGGGGGGGCCGAAGATACGCAGTATTTT; cdr3_aa: CATTVSGGAEDTQYF
clone_size: few; cdr3_length: 14; v_call: TRBV5-1; d_call: NA; j_call: TRBJ2-5; cdr3_nt: TGCGCCAGCAAAGTCGGGGAGCCGGGAGAGACCCAGTACTTC; cdr3_aa: CASKVGEPGETQYF
clone_size: few; cdr3_length: 12; v_call: TRBV29-1; d_call: NA; j_call: TRBJ2-7; cdr3_nt: TGCAGCGCCGGACCCACTAGGATCGAGCAGTACTTC; cdr3_aa: CSAGPTRIEQYF
clone_size: few; cdr3_length: 16; v_call: TRBV2; d_call: TRBD2; j_call: TRBJ2-7; cdr3_nt: TGTGCCAGCAGCGGCAGGGTAGCGGGCCTTAGGTACGAGCAGTACTTC; cdr3_aa: CASSGRVAGLRYEQYF
clone_size: NA; cdr3_length: 15; v_call: TRBV4-1; d_call: TRBD1; j_call: TRBJ1-2; cdr3_nt: TGCGCCAGCAGCCAATCGGACAGGGGCACCTATGGCTACACCTTC; cdr3_aa: CASSQSDRGTYGYTF
clone_size: NA; cdr3_length: 17; v_call: TRBV21-1; d_call: NA; j_call: TRBJ1-2; cdr3_nt: TGTGCCAGCCTGACAGGCTACCCTCTATACGTAAACTATGGCTACACCTTC; cdr3_aa: CASLTGYPLYVNYGYTF
clone_size: few; cdr3_length: 15; v_call: TRBV6-5; d_call: TRBD2; j_call: TRBJ2-1; cdr3_nt: TGTGCCAGCAGGGGTAGCGGGAGCTCCTACAATGAGCAGTTCTTC; cdr3_aa: CASRGSGSSYNEQFF
clone_size: few; cdr3_length: 15; v_call: TRBV27; d_call: NA; j_call: TRBJ1-2; cdr3_nt: TGTGCCAGCAGTTCCCGACAGAACTCTAACTATGGCTACACCTTC; cdr3_aa: CASSSRQNSNYGYTF
clone_size: few; cdr3_length: 15; v_call: TRBV7-2; d_call: NA; j_call: TRBJ2-5; cdr3_nt: TGTGCCAGCACACTTAGGCCTAGGGGGACAGAGACCCAGTACTTC; cdr3_aa: CASTLRPRGTETQYF
clone_size: NA; cdr3_length: 15; v_call: TRBV28; d_call: TRBD2; j_call: TRBJ2-7; cdr3_nt: TGTGCCAGCAGACCATGGACTAGCGGGGCCCGGGAGCAGTACTTC; cdr3_aa: CASRPWTSGAREQYF
clone_size: NA; cdr3_length: 15; v_call: TRBV6-5; d_call: TRBD1; j_call: TRBJ2-2; cdr3_nt: TGTGCCAGCAGGCCATGGACAGGGGGCACCGGGGAGCTGTTTTTT; cdr3_aa: CASRPWTGGTGELFF
clone_size: NA; cdr3_length: 13; v_call: TRBV4-1; d_call: TRBD1; j_call: TRBJ2-7; cdr3_nt: TGCGCCAGCAGCTTGGGACAGGGGCACGAGCAGTACTTC; cdr3_aa: CASSLGQGHEQYF
clone_size: few; cdr3_length: 15; v_call: TRBV7-2; d_call: NA; j_call: TRBJ2-6; cdr3_nt: TGTGCCAGCAGCCTCACAGGGCCTGGGGCCAACGTCCTGACTTTC; cdr3_aa: CASSLTGPGANVLTF
clone_size: NA; cdr3_length: 14; v_call: TRBV6-5; d_call: TRBD2; j_call: TRBJ2-7; cdr3_nt: TGTGCCAGCAGCCGGACTAGCGGGCGCTACGAGCAGTACTTC; cdr3_aa: CASSRTSGRYEQYF
clone_size: few; cdr3_length: 13; v_call: TRBV19; d_call: NA; j_call: TRBJ2-5; cdr3_nt: TGTGCCAGTAGTATAACAGAACAAGAGACCCAGTACTTC; cdr3_aa: CASSITEQETQYF
clone_size: few; cdr3_length: 14; v_call: TRBV19; d_call: TRBD1; j_call: TRBJ2-3; cdr3_nt: TGTGCCAGTAGTTCCGACAGGGTGGAGAATACGCAGTATTTT; cdr3_aa: CASSSDRVENTQYF
clone_size: few; cdr3_length: 16; v_call: TRBV4-1; d_call: NA; j_call: TRBJ1-2; cdr3_nt: TGCGCCAGCAGCCGAGAACAAACAGGGATTAACTATGGCTACACCTTC; cdr3_aa: CASSREQTGINYGYTF
clone_size: NA; cdr3_length: 15; v_call: TRBV9; d_call: NA; j_call: TRBJ2-3; cdr3_nt: TGTGCCAGCAGCGACGATCGACTGTTCACAGATACGCAGTATTTT; cdr3_aa: CASSDDRLFTDTQYF
clone_size: NA; cdr3_length: 14; v_call: TRBV2; d_call: NA; j_call: TRBJ2-3; cdr3_nt: TGTGCCTGCCGGGGAGGTGGGACCACAGATACGCAGTATTTT; cdr3_aa: CACRGGGTTDTQYF
clone_size: NA; cdr3_length: 19; v_call: TRBV7-2; d_call: TRBD1; j_call: TRBJ1-6; cdr3_nt: TGTGCCAGCAGCTTAGGAGCAGGGGGCCTTAGCTCCTATAATTCACCCCTCCACTTT; cdr3_aa: CASSLGAGGLSSYNSPLHF
clone_size: few; cdr3_length: 14; v_call: TRBV28; d_call: NA; j_call: TRBJ1-6; cdr3_nt: TGTGCCAGCAGTTTGAGTAATCCCAATTCACCCCTCCACTTT; cdr3_aa: CASSLSNPNSPLHF
clone_size: NA; cdr3_length: 14; v_call: TRBV28; d_call: TRBD2; j_call: TRBJ2-5; cdr3_nt: TGTGCCAGCAGTACCGGGACTAGGCAAGAGACCCAGTACTTC; cdr3_aa: CASSTGTRQETQYF
clone_size: NA; cdr3_length: 14; v_call: TRBV19; d_call: TRBD1; j_call: TRBJ2-4; cdr3_nt: TGTGCCAGTAGTAAGGGACAGGGGGAAAACATTCAGTACTTC; cdr3_aa: CASSKGQGENIQYF
clone_size: NA; cdr3_length: 14; v_call: TRBV6-5; d_call: TRBD1; j_call: TRBJ2-1; cdr3_nt: TGTGCCAGCAGAAGGACAGGGCTCGGCGATGAGCAGTTCTTC; cdr3_aa: CASRRTGLGDEQFF